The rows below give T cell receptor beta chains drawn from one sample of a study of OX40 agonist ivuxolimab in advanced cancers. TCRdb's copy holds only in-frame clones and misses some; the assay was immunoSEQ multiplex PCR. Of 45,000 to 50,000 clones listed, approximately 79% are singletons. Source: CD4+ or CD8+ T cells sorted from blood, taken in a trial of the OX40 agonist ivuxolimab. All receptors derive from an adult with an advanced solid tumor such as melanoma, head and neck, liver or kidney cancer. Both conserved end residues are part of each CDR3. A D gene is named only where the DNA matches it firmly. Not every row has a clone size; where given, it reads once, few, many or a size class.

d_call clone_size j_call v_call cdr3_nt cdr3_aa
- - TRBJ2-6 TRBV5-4 TGTGCCAGCAGGGTCTCTGGGGCCAACGTCCTGACTTTC CASRVSGANVLTF
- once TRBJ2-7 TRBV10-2 TGCGCCAGCAGTGAGACCCACAGATTCTCCTACGAGCAGTACTTC CASSETHRFSYEQYF
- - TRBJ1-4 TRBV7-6 TGTGCCAGCAGCCCCGGGGTTTTTGGCACTAATGAAAAACTGTTTTTT CASSPGVFGTNEKLFF
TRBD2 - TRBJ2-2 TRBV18 TGTGCCAGCTCACCACGCGGGAGCGGAACCGGGGAGCTGTTTTTT CASSPRGSGTGELFF
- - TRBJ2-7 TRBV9 TGTGCCAGCAGCGTAGCAGTGGGGAACTCCTACGAGCAGTACTTC CASSVAVGNSYEQYF
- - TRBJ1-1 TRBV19 TGTGCCAGTAGTATCAGTCGGAAGAACACTGAAGCTTTCTTT CASSISRKNTEAFF
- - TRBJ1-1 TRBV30 TGTGCCTGGAGTGTACAGGGCAAGGCTGAAGCTTTCTTT CAWSVQGKAEAFF
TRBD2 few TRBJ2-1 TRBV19 TGTGCCAGTACCGGGACTAGCGGGAGTGGGGTAGAGTTCTTC CASTGTSGSGVEFF
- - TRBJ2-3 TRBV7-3 TGTGCCAGCAGCTTACAGGGTTCTTTCAACACAGATACGCAGTATTTT CASSLQGSFNTDTQYF
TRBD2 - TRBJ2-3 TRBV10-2 TGCGCCAGCAGTGAGTGGGTAGCGGGAGGGCCAGTGACCACAGATACGCAGTATTTT CASSEWVAGGPVTTDTQYF
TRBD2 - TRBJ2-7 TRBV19 TGTGCCAGTAGTTCGACCCTGCGGGAGGACGAGCAGTACTTC CASSSTLREDEQYF
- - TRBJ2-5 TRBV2 TGTGCCAGCAGTGAAGCGCTTCTCACAGGGAGGGAGACCCAGTACTTC CASSEALLTGRETQYF
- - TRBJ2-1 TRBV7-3 TGTGCCAGCATCCACGAGGAGTATGAGCAGTTCTTC CASIHEEYEQFF
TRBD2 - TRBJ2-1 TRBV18 TGTGCCAGCTCACCACCGAGCCGGACTAGAGGCAATGAGCAGTTCTTC CASSPPSRTRGNEQFF
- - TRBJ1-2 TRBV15 TGTGCCACCAGCAGACCCCGGACAGACGTGCATGGCTACACCTTC CATSRPRTDVHGYTF
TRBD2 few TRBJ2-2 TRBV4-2 TGTGCCAGCAGCCAAGAGAAAGGACTAGCGGAGAACACCGGGGAGCTGTTTTTT CASSQEKGLAENTGELFF
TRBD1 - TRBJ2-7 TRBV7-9 TGTGCCAGCAGCACCCTTAGGACGGACAGGGGGAACGAGCAGTACTTC CASSTLRTDRGNEQYF
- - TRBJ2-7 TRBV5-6 TGTGCCAGCAGCTTATCTAGGCTAAGCTCCTACGAGCAGTACTTC CASSLSRLSSYEQYF
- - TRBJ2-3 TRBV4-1 TGCGCCAGCAGCAATAGGGGAGGGGGTACAGATACGCAGTATTTT CASSNRGGGTDTQYF
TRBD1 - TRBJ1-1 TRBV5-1 TGCGCCAGCAGCATACAGGGGGGCACTGAAGCTTTCTTT CASSIQGGTEAFF
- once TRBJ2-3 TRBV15 TGTGCCACCAGCAGAGCAGGGAAGAGGACGCAGTATTTT CATSRAGKRTQYF
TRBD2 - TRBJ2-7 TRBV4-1 TGCGCCAGCAGCCAAGAGGGTACTAGCGGGGCCTACGAGCAGTACTTC CASSQEGTSGAYEQYF
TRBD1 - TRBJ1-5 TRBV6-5 TGTGCCAGCAAAACAGGGGATCAGCCCCAGCATTTT CASKTGDQPQHF
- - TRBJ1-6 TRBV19 TGTGCCAGTAGTATCCCCGGCAGGGGTGGCCATTCACCCCTCCACTTT CASSIPGRGGHSPLHF
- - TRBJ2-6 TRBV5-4 TGTGCCAGCACCCCCTCTGGGGCCAACGTCCTGACTTTC CASTPSGANVLTF
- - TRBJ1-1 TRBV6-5 TGTGCCAGCAGTTTCGCCGGGGGCGGAGGAGCTTTCTTT CASSFAGGGGAFF
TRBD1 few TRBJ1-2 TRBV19 TGTGCCAGTAGTATACCGGGACAGAGTAACTATGGCTACACCTTC CASSIPGQSNYGYTF
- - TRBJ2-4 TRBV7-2 TGTGCCAGCAGCTTACGGGGGATGGGGGACCTAGCCAAAAACATTCAGTACTTC CASSLRGMGDLAKNIQYF
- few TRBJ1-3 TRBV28 TGTGCCAGCAGTTCGCCCGGGAGTACTGGAAACACCATATATTTT CASSSPGSTGNTIYF
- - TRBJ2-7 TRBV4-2 TGTGCCAGCAGCCAAGGTTTGGGGGAGGTGGTCACCTACGAGCAGTACTTC CASSQGLGEVVTYEQYF
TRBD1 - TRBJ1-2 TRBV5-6 TGTGCCAGCAGCTTGGGGACAGGGGTCTATGGCTACACCTTC CASSLGTGVYGYTF
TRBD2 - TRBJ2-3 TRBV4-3 TGCGCCAGCAGCCAGGACCCGGGACTAGCTCCCGAGTATTTT CASSQDPGLAPEYF
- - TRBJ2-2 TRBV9 TGTGCCAGCAGCTCCCGGGGGACCGGGAACACCGGGGAGCTGTTTTTT CASSSRGTGNTGELFF
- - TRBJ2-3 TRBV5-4 TGTGCCAGCAGCTTGGCCGAGCTACTCTCTCAGGATACGCAGTATTTT CASSLAELLSQDTQYF
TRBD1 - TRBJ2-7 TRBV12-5 TGTGCTAGTGGTTTGGGACAGGGGGGCGAGCAGTACTTC CASGLGQGGEQYF
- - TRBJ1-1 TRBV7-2 TGTGCCAGCACCGCCGGGTCTTACACTGAAGCTTTCTTT CASTAGSYTEAFF
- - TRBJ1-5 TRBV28 TGTGCCAGCAGTTTAGAAGGCTATCAGCCCCAGCATTTT CASSLEGYQPQHF
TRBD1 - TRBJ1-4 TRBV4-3 TGCGCCAGCAGCCGAGGACAGGGCAGGGAAAAACTGTTTTTT CASSRGQGREKLFF
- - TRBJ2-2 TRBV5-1 TGCGCCAGCAAGGTCCAGGGCAACGGGGAGCTGTTTTTT CASKVQGNGELFF
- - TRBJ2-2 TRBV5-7 TGTGCCAGCAGCGTCGGGACATCCACCGGGGAGCTGTTTTTT CASSVGTSTGELFF
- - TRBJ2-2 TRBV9 TGTGCCAGCAGCCGCTCGCGGGTCACCGGGGAGCTGTTTTTT CASSRSRVTGELFF
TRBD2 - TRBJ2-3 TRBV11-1 TGTGCCAGCAGCCAACTAGCGCGATCCACAGATACGCAGTATTTT CASSQLARSTDTQYF
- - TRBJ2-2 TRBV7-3 TGTGCCAGCAGCTTAGTGGGCAGTGTTTCCGGGGAGCTGTTTTTT CASSLVGSVSGELFF
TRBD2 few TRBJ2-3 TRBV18 TGTGCCAGCTCACCACCGGGTTGGCGGGGGTGGACAGATACGCAGTATTTT CASSPPGWRGWTDTQYF
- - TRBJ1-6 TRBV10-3 TGTGCCATCAGTGAGAGCTCAGGGAGGGCTTCACCCCTCCACTTT CAISESSGRASPLHF
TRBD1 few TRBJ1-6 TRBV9 TGTGCCAGCAGCGCGGAATACCAGGGGGACTCACCCCTCCACTTT CASSAEYQGDSPLHF
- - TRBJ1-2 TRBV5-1 TGCGCCAGCAGCTTCGGGGGCGACTATGGCTACACCTTC CASSFGGDYGYTF
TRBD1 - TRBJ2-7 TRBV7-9 TGTGCCAGCAGCTTAGCGCAGGGGGTTCAGGACGAGCAGTACTTC CASSLAQGVQDEQYF
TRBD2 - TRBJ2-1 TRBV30 TGTGCCTGGAGAGAGGGAGGGCTTTACTCCTACAATGAGCAGTTCTTC CAWREGGLYSYNEQFF
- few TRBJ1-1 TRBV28 TGTGCCAGCCTCACCCTGGACACTGAAGCTTTCTTT CASLTLDTEAFF